Included here is one TCR beta chain sequence, with context. This record belongs to a study of cytomegalovirus exposure and HLA in healthy donors. Use of 60 Vbeta and 13 Jbeta primers characterized the PCR. Generated by immunoSEQ multiplex PCR, the TCRdb table keeps only in-frame clones and is missing some. This sample has approximately 180,000 clones; roughly 77% occur once, and the top ten carry roughly 1.5%. V lost 7 bases to trimming and J lost 4 bases, with 19 bases between them. The CDR3 loop spans 15 amino acids. Per the germline V gene, CDR1 is MNHEY and CDR2 is SMNVEV (reference sequence). This clonotype originated in a woman between 45 and 65 years old in good health and CMV-seronegative. The chain links TRBV27 to TRBJ1-2; the D is unclear. The sample comprised PBMCs. CDR3 coding DNA: TGTGCCAGCAAGGCAGCGGGGAGGGAGCTCTATGGCTACACCTTC. The encoded protein is CASKAAGRELYGYTF.